This T cell receptor beta chain was observed in a study of cytomegalovirus exposure and HLA in healthy donors (dated by TCRdb to the late 2010s). At the level of the whole study: An earlier analysis of approximately 640 of the donors reported approximately 300 Gb of sequence data and some 100 million unique TCR beta sequences from some 180 million T cells. About 280 gigabases of sequencing data and 80 million or so unique TCR sequences were included in an early release covering about 700 HLA-typed donors. Of the roughly 410 genotyped donors, over 80% were placed in the genetic ancestry cluster associated with self-reported Caucasian donors. The study aimed to test whether signatures of past pathogen exposure could be identified by cataloging public T cell receptors. The study profiled the T cell repertoires of 550 to 700 subjects by immunosequencing and related them to cytomegalovirus serostatus. Besides the first cohort of some 670 subjects, a separate validation cohort made up of over 95 different subjects was used. To predict cytomegalovirus infection status, the study brought together high-throughput TCR immunosequencing, statistical association of individual TCRs with disease status, and machine learning. A later analysis re-examined previously published TCR beta repertoires from 600 to 700 donors and added high-resolution HLA genotyping to investigate patterns of TCR occurrence. Rather than drawing on any new phenotypic data, the later analysis identified candidate immune exposures from TCR beta sequences and the way those sequences occurred across donors. An earlier analysis of roughly 600 of the donors used high-throughput TCR beta sequencing to judge whether each TCR beta V gene segment behaved as functional or pseudogenic. Donor age, sex, ethnicity and CMV serostatus were compiled alongside the repertoire data. A later genetic analysis took genome-wide SNP genotypes for 398 of the 666 donors and used that subset as a discovery cohort. Every discovery cohort repertoire had been produced on one sequencing platform. Both class I and class II loci were covered by HLA typing, at four-digit resolution. The number of donors typed differed by locus, with about 629-630 for A, B, C, DRB1 and DQB1, about 500 for DQA1, over 600 for DPA1, and 472 for DPB1. Roughly 5 DR-DQ haplotypes were handled as single units for association and clustering, since linkage in the cohort was strong. Among over 350 genotyped donors of the cohort, an average of around 240,000 unique TCR beta nucleotide sequences were sequenced per donor, about a sixth of them non-productive. Results and caveats for the whole study, not just this receptor: In a later analysis, several top co-occurrence clusters were reported to appear linked to parvovirus B19, influenza, CMV and Epstein-Barr virus. When HLA alleles, especially DR and DQ, strongly co-occurred, attributing TCR associations to individual alleles was difficult. Linkage disequilibrium might explain the correlated functional status among segregating V segments, but an unknown experimental factor could not be ruled out. A later genetic analysis reported fewer N-insertions in productive TCRs among donors in an Asian-associated ancestry cluster than the 666-donor mean. A few of the identified cytomegalovirus-associated TCR beta chains were confirmed in vitro to be specific for cytomegalovirus antigens. A later genetic analysis associated a missense DCLRE1C variant with V-gene and J-gene trimming of TCR beta chains, and an independent cohort replicated the association. Because HLA typing was unavailable for some donors at each locus, only the typed subset was used in association tests. In an earlier analysis of around 600 of the donors, most TCR beta V segments were observed in productive rearrangements about 87% or about 30% of the time, broadly matching IMGT annotations. Only TCR beta chains were sequenced in this cohort, and the absence of alpha or paired-chain data limited detectable features. At a false discovery rate of 0.05, a later analysis linked 16,951 TCR beta sequences to specific HLA alleles. In a later analysis, the rate of TCR association differed among HLA loci, with DRB1 alleles having the most associated TCRs and HLA-C alleles having the fewest. CMV serostatus was the only immune exposure information available for the cohort. Because counts were too low, seventeen rarely observed V segments, including chromosome 9 orphons, were excluded from the earlier analysis of several hundred of the donors. In a later analysis, HLA-associated TCR beta chains showed more clonal expansion and lower generation probabilities than non-associated chains that were equally common. Cytomegalovirus status was reported to be diagnosed by the classifier with high specificity and sensitivity in both the original and validation cohorts. A further reported finding was that TCR beta sequences accurately predicted the HLA-A and HLA-B alleles for most subjects in the first cohort. According to the authors, the approach could potentially be generalized to other disease states and immunological phenotypes. The sequencing pipeline was judged likely to have produced a cluster of highly shared sequence variants as a technical artifact. A total of fewer than 200 TCR beta chains were listed by the study as associated with cytomegalovirus. Most TCR sequences were observed very rarely across donors, whereas some public TCRs were present in many individuals. Presence/absence analyses assumed roughly uniform sequencing depth across donors, an assumption that may not hold. A later analysis found that most CMV-associated TCR beta chains appeared HLA-restricted, with HLA associations seemingly driven largely by CMV exposure.

On this clone itself: Its antigen has not been determined. Base qualities are not recorded, but no much larger clone differs from it by a single base.

The cohort was made up of 500 to 800 healthy bone marrow donors. At the time of sampling, every cohort member was nominally healthy, though immune exposures that went unrecorded were likely present. The donor was CMV seropositive and was included in the group of 250 to 300 seropositive cohort members. Every donor gave a peripheral blood sample, and the peripheral blood mononuclear cells from that sample were used for TCR beta sequencing. Genomic DNA extraction from the blood cell samples was performed with the Qiagen DNeasy Blood Extraction Kit. Library prep was done by the immunoSEQ multiplex PCR assay. A mixture of 60 forward primers for TCR Vbeta segments and 13 reverse primers for TCR Jbeta segments was used in the multiplex PCR. The CDR3 region of rearranged TCR beta genes was amplified from genomic DNA by a multiplex PCR assay. The Illumina HiSeq System was used to sequence the amplified TCR beta libraries as 87-base-pair reads. For the original study's pipeline: Across the roughly 600 repertoires, a later analysis counted approximately 75 million unique TCR beta chains, some 11 million of which were shared by at least two donors. Raw reads were error-corrected and collapsed into unique sequences with a nearest-neighbor algorithm that merged closely related sequences to remove PCR and sequencing errors. To assign V, D and J gene segments, CDR3 sequences were aligned to IMGT reference sequences. For a sequence to be retained, a match of at least six nucleotides was required to both a V gene segment and a J gene segment. Rearrangements were called productive when the CDR3 lacked stop codons and stayed in frame with V and J; all others were non-productive. Following IMGT convention, CDR3 was defined as the stretch from the second conserved V-encoded cysteine up to the conserved J-encoded phenylalanine. The earlier analysis of roughly 590 of the donors excluded sequences that lacked an unambiguous match to a single V gene segment. In an earlier analysis of a few hundred of the donors, a V segment was called functional when productive rearrangements were above 56.7%, and segregating when the standard deviation between donors exceeded 5%. A statistical classification framework was built for diagnosing cytomegalovirus status from the catalog of TCR beta chain sequences. A later analysis assigned V and J genes by comparing TCR nucleotide sequences with IMGT/GENE-DB human TR gene sequences. The TCRdist pipeline was used in a later analysis to assign CDR3 sequences and most-parsimonious VDJ recombination scenarios. In a later analysis, each TCR beta chain was defined by its CDR3 amino acid sequence together with its V-gene family, and reads lacking a unique V-gene family were excluded. As a way to deal with suspected cross-contamination and a sequencing artifact, a later analysis dropped roughly 600 nucleotide sequences that were highly shared and had low generation probability. For each public chain, a later analysis derived a clonal expansion index from normalized ranks of inferred template counts within each repertoire. Generation probabilities in a later analysis came from a VDJ recombination model fitted to out-of-frame rearrangements, and those results were checked against IGoR. Hypergeometric tests were used in a later analysis to score TCR-TCR, TCR-HLA and TCR-CMV co-occurrence, with a repertoire-size bias correction applied to the TCR pairs. False discovery rates were estimated in a later analysis by permuting HLA or CMV assignments 20 times. A later analysis grouped co-occurring TCRs with DBSCAN, adding TCRdist sequence similarity when clustering within HLA-allele-positive subsets. For co-occurrence clustering, repertoires with fewer than 30,000 or more than 120,000 public chains were excluded, along with four or five repertoires with anomalous nucleotide sharing. Sourced from immuneACCESS, this table was stored by TCRdb with only in-frame sequences that have V and J called. A share of the clones is absent; for the studies checked, an unresolved V gene accounts for under half, and the remainder has no known explanation. The V and J calls and clone size come from that table; D and trimming were worked out from the DNA. The sample has 150,000 to 200,000 clones on record, about four fifths of them singletons. The top ten clonotypes cover 4.5% to 7.5% of the sample.

The sequencing sample was made of PBMCs. The TCR was taken from a woman in her twenties or thirties in good health and CMV-seropositive.

At the DNA level, the sequence is TGTGCCAGCAGCCAAGGAGGACAGGCTCTTCTAGGAAACACCATATATTTT. Its amino acids are CASSQGGQALLGNTIYF. Recombination joined TRBV4-2 with TRBJ1-3, with 7 bases matching TRBD1. The germline V end is reduced by 1 base and the J end by 4 bases; junction bases left unmatched: 10. CDR1 and CDR2 are read off the germline V gene as LGHNA and YNFKEQ. The CDR3 spans 17 residues, from the cysteine through the phenylalanine. Only the CDR3 DNA is retained, 51 bases long and in frame from the first base.